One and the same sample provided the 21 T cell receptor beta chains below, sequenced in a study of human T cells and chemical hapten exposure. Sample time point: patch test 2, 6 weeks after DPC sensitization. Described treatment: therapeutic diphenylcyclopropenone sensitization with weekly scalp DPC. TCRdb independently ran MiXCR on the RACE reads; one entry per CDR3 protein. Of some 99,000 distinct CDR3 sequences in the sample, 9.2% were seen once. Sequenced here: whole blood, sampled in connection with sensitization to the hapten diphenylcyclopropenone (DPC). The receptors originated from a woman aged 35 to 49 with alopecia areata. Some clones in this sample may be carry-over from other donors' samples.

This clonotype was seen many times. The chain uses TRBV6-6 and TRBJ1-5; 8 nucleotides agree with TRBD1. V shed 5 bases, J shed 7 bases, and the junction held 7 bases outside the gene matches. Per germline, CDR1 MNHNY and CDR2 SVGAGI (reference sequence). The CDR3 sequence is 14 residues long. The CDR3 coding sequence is TGTGCCAGCAGTCCTCAGGGGGCTGGACAGCCCCAGCATTTT. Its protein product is CASSPQGAGQPQHF.

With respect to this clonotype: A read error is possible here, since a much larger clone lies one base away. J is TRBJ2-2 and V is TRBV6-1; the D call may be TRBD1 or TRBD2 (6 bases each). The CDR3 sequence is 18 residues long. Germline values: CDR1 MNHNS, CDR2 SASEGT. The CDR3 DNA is TGTGTCAGCAGAACCAATTGGGGGGCAGGGAAGAACACCGGGGAGCTGTTTTTT. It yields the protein CVSRTNWGAGKNTGELFF.

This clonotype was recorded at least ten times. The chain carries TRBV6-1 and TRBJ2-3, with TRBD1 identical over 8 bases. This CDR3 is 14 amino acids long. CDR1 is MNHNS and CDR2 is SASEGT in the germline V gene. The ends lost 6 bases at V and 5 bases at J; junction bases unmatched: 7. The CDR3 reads CASRPGQALDTQYF. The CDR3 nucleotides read TGTGCCAGCAGGCCGGGACAGGCATTAGATACGCAGTATTTT.

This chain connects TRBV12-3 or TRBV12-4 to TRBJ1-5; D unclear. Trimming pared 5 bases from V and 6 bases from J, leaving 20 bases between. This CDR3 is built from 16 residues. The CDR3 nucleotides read TGTGCCAGCAGTGCCTCGGCCGCAGGTCACACTCAGCCCCAGCATTTT. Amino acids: CASSASAAGHTQPQHF.

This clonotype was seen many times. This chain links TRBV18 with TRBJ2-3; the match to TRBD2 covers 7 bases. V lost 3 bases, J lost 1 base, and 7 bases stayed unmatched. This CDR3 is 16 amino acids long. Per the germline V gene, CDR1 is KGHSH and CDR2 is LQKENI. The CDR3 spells CASSPASGARTDTQYF. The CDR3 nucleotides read TGTGCCAGCTCACCTGCGAGCGGGGCCCGCACAGATACGCAGTATTTT.

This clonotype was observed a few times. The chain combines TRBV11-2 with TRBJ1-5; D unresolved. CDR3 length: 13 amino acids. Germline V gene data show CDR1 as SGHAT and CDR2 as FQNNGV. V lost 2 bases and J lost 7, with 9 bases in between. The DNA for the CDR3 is TGTGCCAGCAGCTTAAGAATGGGGCAGCCCCAGCATTTT. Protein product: CASSLRMGQPQHF.

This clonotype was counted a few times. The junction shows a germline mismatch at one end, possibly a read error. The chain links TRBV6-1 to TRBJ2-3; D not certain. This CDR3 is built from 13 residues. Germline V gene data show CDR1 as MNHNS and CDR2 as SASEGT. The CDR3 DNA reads TGTGCCAGCAGTGAAGAGGCGACGGCCTTATCGGATTTT. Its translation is CASSEEATALSDF.

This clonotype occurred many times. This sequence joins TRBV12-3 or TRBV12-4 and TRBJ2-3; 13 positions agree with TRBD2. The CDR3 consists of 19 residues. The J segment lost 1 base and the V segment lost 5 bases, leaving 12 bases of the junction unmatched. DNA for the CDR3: TGTGCCAGCAGTCCGCAACTAGCGGGGGGGCCTTTCGGCACAGATACGCAGTATTTT. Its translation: CASSPQLAGGPFGTDTQYF.

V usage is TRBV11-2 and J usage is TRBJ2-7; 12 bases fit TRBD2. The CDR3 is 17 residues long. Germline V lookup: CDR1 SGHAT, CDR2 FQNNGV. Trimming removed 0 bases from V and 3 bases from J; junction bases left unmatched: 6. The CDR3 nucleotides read TGTGCCAGCAGCTTAGATCTGAGACTAGCGGGGGACTACGAGCAGTACTTC. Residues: CASSLDLRLAGDYEQYF.

The CDR3 bases are TGTGCCAGCAGTTTCGGGAGGAAGAACTATGGCTACACCTTC. Its translation is CASSFGRKNYGYTF. The V call is TRBV12-3 or TRBV12-4, the J call TRBJ1-2, with D uncertain. Deletions cut 3 bases from V and 2 bases from J, with 10 bases between. The CDR3 has 14 residues.

Written as DNA, the CDR3 is TGTGCCATCACCCCCGGGACTGGGGAGAATACGCAGTATTTT. It codes for CAITPGTGENTQYF. The chain employs TRBV10-3 and TRBJ2-3; TRBD2 might be the D (6 bases). Trimming took off 7 bases at V and 7 bases at J, with 18 bases between the two ends. Germline lookup yields CDR1 ENHRY and CDR2 SYGVKD. This CDR3 contains 14 residues.

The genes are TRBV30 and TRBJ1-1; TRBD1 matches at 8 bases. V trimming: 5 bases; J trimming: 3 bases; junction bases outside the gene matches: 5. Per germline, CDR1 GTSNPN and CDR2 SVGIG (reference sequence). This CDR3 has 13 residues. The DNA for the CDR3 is TGTGCCTGGGCCCCGGACAGGGACACTGAAGCTTTCTTT. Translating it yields CAWAPDRDTEAFF.

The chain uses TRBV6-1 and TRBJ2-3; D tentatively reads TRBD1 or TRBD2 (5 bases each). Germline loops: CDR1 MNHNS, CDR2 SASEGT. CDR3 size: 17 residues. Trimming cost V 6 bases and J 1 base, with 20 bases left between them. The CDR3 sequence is CASRTPQFSGRTDTQYF. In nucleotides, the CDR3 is TGTGCCAGCAGGACCCCCCAGTTCTCGGGGCGCACAGATACGCAGTATTTT.

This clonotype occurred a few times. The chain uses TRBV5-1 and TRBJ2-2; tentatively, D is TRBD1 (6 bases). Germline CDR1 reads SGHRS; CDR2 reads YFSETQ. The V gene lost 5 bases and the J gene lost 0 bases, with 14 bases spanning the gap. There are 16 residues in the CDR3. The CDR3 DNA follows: TGCGCCAGCAGTCCGGCAGGGGTCTCGAACACCGGGGAGCTGTTTTTT. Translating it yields CASSPAGVSNTGELFF.

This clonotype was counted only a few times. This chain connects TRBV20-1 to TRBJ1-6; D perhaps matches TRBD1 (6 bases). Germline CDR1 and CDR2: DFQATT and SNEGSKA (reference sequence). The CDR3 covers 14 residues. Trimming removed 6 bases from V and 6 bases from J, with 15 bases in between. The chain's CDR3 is CSARNQGINSPLHF. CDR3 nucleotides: TGCAGTGCGAGAAACCAGGGGATTAATTCACCCCTCCACTTT.

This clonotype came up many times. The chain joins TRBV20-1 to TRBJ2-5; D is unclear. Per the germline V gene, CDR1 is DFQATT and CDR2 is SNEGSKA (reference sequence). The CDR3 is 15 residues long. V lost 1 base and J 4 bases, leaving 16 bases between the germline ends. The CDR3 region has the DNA TGCAGTGCTAGAGCTGACCCCCTGGGGTCAGAGACCCAGTACTTC. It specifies CSARADPLGSETQYF.

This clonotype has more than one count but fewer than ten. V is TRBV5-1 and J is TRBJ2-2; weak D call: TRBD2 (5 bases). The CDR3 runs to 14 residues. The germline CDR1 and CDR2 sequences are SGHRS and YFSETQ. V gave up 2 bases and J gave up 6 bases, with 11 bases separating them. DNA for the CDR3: TGCGCCAGCAGCTTCGCGGGTTGGTCCGGGGAGCTGTTTTTT. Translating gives CASSFAGWSGELFF.

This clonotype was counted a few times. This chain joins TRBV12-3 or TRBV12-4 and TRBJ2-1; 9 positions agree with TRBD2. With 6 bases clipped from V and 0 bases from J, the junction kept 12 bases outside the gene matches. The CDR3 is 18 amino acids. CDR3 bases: TGTGCCAGCAGCCCCTACAGCGGGGGGCTGAGCTCCTACAATGAGCAGTTCTTC. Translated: CASSPYSGGLSSYNEQFF.

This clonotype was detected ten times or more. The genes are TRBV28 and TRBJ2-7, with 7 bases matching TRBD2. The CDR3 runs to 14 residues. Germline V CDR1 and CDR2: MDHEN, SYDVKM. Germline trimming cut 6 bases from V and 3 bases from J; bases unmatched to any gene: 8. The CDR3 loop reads CASSIAGDGYEQYF. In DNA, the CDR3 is TGTGCCAGCAGCATCGCGGGGGACGGCTACGAGCAGTACTTC.

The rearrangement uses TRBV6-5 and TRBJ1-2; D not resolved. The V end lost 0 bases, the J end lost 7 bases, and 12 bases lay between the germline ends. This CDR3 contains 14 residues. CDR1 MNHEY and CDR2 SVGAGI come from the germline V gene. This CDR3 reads CASSYSGSLGGYTF. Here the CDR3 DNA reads TGTGCCAGCAGTTACTCCGGGTCTCTTGGTGGCTACACCTTC.

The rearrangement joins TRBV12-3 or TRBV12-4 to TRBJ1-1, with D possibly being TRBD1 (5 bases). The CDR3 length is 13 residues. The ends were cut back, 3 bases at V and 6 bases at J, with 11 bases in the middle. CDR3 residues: CASSLGGKAEAFF. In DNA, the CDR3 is TGTGCCAGCAGTTTGGGGGGGAAGGCTGAAGCTTTCTTT.